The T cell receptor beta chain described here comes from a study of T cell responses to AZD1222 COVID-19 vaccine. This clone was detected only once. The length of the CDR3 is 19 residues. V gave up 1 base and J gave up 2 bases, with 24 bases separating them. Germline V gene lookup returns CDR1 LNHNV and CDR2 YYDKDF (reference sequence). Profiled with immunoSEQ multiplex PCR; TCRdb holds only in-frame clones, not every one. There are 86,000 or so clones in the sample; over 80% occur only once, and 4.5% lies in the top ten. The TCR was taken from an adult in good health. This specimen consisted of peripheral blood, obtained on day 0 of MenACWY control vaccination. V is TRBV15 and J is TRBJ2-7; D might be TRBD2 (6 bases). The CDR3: CATSRVVGAGGRDPYEQYF. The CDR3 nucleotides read TGTGCCACCAGCAGAGTCGTCGGGGCCGGGGGAAGGGACCCCTACGAGCAGTACTTC. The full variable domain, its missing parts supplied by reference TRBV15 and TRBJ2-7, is DAMVIQNPRYQVTQFGKPVTLSCSQTLNHNVMYWYQQKSSQAPKLLFHYYDKDFNNEADTPDNFQSRRPNTSFCFLDIRSPGLGDTAMYLCATSRVVGAGGRDPYEQYFGPGTRLTVT.